This entry is about one TCR beta chain. Its antigen is currently unknown. This sample was taken from a study of regulatory T cells in long-lasting Graves disease. Overall study: Persistent Graves' disease meant over 5 years of antithyroid drugs with positive TSH receptor antibodies. Study-wide findings and caveats: Persistent patients shared 2,500 to 3,000 public clonotypes among themselves. Newly diagnosed patients shared fewer, at some 900. The study found TRBV28, TRBJ1-2 and TRBJ2-5 favored in persistent disease.

Time point meaning: persistent/refractory GD, antithyroid drugs over 5 years with positive TRAb. After RNA was extracted from PBMCs, the TCR library was made from it. Germline trimming cut 6 bases from V and 0 bases from J; bases unmatched to any gene: 6. The CDR3 extends over 14 amino acids. Germline V gene lookup returns CDR1 SGHRS and CDR2 YFSETQ. To make TCR beta libraries, researchers used iRepertoire HTBI primers and Arm-PCR of CDR3 regions. TCRdb reprocessed the multiplex PCR reads with MiXCR, giving one entry per CDR3 protein. The table includes about 430,000 distinct CDR3 sequences, roughly a fifth detected once.

This rearrangement joins TRBV5-1 to TRBJ2-7, with 7 bases lining up with TRBD1. Specimen: peripheral blood mononuclear cells (PBMCs), collected when the disease was refractory, from a patient treated with antithyroid drugs. The TCR was taken from a female donor with Graves disease. The CDR3 spells CASNKGQSSYEQYF. In DNA form, the CDR3 reads TGCGCCAGCAATAAGGGACAGAGCTCCTACGAGCAGTACTTC.